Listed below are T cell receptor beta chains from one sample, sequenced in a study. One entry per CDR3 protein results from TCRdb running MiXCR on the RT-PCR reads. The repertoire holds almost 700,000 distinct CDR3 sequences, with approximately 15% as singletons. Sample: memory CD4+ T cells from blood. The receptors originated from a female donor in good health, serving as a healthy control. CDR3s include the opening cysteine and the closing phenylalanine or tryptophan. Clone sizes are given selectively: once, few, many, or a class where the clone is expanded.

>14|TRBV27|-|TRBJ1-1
CASSLRISDTEAFF
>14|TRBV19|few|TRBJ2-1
CASSIVVSADEQFF
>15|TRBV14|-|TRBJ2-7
CASSLRQPGSYEQYF
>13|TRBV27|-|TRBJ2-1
CATSGMAYNEQFF
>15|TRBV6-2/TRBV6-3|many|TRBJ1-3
CASSYSAAKGNTIYF
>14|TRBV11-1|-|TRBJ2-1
CASSLAQSYNEQFF
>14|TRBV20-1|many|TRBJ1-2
CSARDFRASYGYTF
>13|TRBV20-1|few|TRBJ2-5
CSAESESRETQYF
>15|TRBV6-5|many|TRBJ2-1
CASSSALGGYNEQFF
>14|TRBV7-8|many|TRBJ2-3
CASSLGLGGDTQYF
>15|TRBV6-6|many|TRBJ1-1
CASSYDPTGGPEAFF
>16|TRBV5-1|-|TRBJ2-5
CASSSDLAGKGETQYF
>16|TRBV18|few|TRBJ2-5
CASAPDVRLGRETQYF
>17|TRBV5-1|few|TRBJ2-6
CASSSTSGRSGANVLTF
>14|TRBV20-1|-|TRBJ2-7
CSARPSGTPYEQYF
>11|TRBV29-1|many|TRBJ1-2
CSVEEVYGYTF
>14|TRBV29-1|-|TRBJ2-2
CSARWEGLAGELFF
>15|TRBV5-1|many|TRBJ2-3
CASSLGQGITDTQYF
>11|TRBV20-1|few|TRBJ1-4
CSARSVGTGGF
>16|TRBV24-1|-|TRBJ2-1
CATSDLSAGGINEQFF
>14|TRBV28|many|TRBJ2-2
CASIEQGNTGELFF
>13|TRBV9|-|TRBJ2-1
CASSVQGVNEQFF
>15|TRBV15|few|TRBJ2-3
CATSRESQGTDTQYF
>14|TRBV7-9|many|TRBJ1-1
CASSLFGENTEAFF
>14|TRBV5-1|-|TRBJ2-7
CASSQGARFDEQYF
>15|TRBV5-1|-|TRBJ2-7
CASSLSAGAPYEQYF
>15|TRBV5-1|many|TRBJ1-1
CASSSVTDRGLEAFF
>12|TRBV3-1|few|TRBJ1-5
CASSNSGQPQHF
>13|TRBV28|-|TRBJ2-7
CASSGTPSYEQYF
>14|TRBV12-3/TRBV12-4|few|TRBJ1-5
CASSLTTGNQPQHF
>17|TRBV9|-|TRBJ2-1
CASSAPYRGSRVNEQFF
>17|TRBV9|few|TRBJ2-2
CASSDATGGVGTGELFF
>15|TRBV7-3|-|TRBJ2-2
CASSAEPGGSGELFF
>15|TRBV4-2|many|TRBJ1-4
CASSLGQGGDEKLFF
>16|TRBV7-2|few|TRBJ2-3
CASSITSGRTADTQYF
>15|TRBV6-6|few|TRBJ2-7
CASSDRVRESYEQYF
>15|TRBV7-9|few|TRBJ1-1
CASSLVLGGNTEAFF
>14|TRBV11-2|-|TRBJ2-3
CASSLASPPDTQYF
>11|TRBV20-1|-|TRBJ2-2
CSASQSGELFF
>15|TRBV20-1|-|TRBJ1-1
CSARVGRGAGTEAFF
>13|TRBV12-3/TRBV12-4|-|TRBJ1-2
CASREGVFYGYTF
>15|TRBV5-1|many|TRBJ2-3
CASSPAGDRTDTQYF
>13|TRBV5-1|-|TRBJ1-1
CASREQSNTEAFF
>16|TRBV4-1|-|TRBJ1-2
CASSQNQGQAYYGYTF
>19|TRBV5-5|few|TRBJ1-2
CASSLARKGQPGIGYGYTF
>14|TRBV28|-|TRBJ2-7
CASSLGGRIYEQYF
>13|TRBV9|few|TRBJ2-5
CASSVLPQETQYF
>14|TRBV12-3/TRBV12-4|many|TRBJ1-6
CASSPTGGNSPLHF
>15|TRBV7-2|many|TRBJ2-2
CASSFRLAGTGELFF